This T cell receptor beta chain was documented in a study of shared clonotypes between healthy human individuals. As defined, naive CD8 cells were CD45RO-negative and positively selected for CCR7, with terminally differentiated effector memory CD45RA+ cells excluded. Study observations and caveats: What naive subsets generally showed was a larger estimated richness than memory subsets showed.

The assay was immunoSEQ multiplex PCR, and TCRdb's table has in-frame clones only and misses some. This sample has some 2 million clones, with about 95% found just once. The length of the CDR3 is 15 residues. The V segment lost 0 bases and the J segment 0 bases; nucleotides outside the gene matches: 1. CDR1 SGHRS and CDR2 YFSETQ come from the germline V gene. In the case of this clone: Its antigen is currently unknown. Additional DNA sequences in this sample encode the identical CDR3.

The sample taken for sequencing was naive CD8+ T cells sorted from blood. The sequence came from a man in his late teens or twenties in good health. The chain combines TRBV5-1 with TRBJ2-3; 7 bases are shared with TRBD2. The CDR3 region has the DNA TGCGCCAGCAGCTTGGGCGGGGGAAGCACAGATACGCAGTATTTT. Encoded protein: CASSLGGGSTDTQYF.